This T cell receptor beta chain was observed in a study of blood T cell repertoires in COVID-19. Study background: Samples representing acute and convalescent COVID-19 were sourced from the United States, Italy and Spain. PBMCs, B-cell-depleted T cells, or T cells provided the cDNA or gDNA that made up the material.

Under the authors' procedure: How many nucleated cells were present was estimated from reference gene primer amplification. Assay: immunoSEQ multiplex PCR; the TCRdb copy retains only in-frame clones and omits some. V and J calls and clone size are given by that table; D and trimming were obtained from the DNA. The repertoire consists of over 150,000 clones, with nearly 80% occurring once and the leading ten covering roughly 28%. V was pared by 0 bases and J by 5 bases, with 11 bases between. From germline, CDR1 is SGDLS and CDR2 YYNGEE. The CDR3 spans 14 residues. V and J are TRBV9 and TRBJ2-5, with D possibly matching TRBD1 (6 bases). Sample: peripheral blood. This receptor was identified in a woman in her 70s with acute or convalescent COVID-19. CDR3: CASSVEGVKETQYF. The CDR3 DNA sequence: TGTGCCAGCAGCGTAGAGGGGGTTAAGGAGACCCAGTACTTC.